This T cell receptor (beta chain) was obtained from a study of T-cell memory formation after mild COVID-19. TCRdb itself ran the 5' RACE reads through MiXCR, one entry per CDR3 protein. The sample yields about 110,000 distinct CDR3 sequences, over 15% seen once. This clonotype was counted many times. As yet, its antigen is unknown. The CDR3 is 18 residues long. The ends lost 4 bases at V and 5 bases at J; junction bases unmatched: 17. CDR1 is MRHNA, CDR2 SNTAGT, per germline. Study-level findings and limits: Cross-reactive memory apparently joined, as some responding clones appeared in pre-infection memory. Among clones contracting day 15 to 85, CD4/CD8 was balanced, whereas later expanders leaned CD4+. Shrinking CD4+ clones resided mostly in CM and EM, and CD8+ ones in EMRA.

Material for sequencing was PBMCs or a T cell subset sorted from them (not recorded which). The clonotype originates from an adult woman who had mild COVID-19 (a few samples of this study predate the infection). Cell type and time point are not known. The chain is built from TRBV6-4 and TRBJ2-1; 7 bases line up with TRBD2. CDR3 protein: CASSATPTTSLGDNEQFF. DNA for the CDR3: TGTGCCAGCAGTGCTACCCCCACGACTAGCCTCGGGGACAATGAGCAGTTCTTC.